This TCR beta chain stems from a study of beta chain features in type 1 diabetes. Researchers reported sorting CD4+ naive, central memory, regulatory and stem cell-like memory cells via CD45RO/CCR7/CD25/CD127/CD95/CD27. Study conclusions and caveats: cDNA sequencing could over-represent cells with high TCR expression.

The isolated RNA, all of it, was reverse transcribed, so expressed TCRB transcripts were what got sequenced. Method: immunoSEQ multiplex PCR; TCRdb's copy keeps in-frame clones and lacks some. The sample includes hundreds of thousands of clones, roughly 9.6% of them seen just once. With respect to this clone: Its target is unknown.

This CDR3 has 19 residues. Trimming took 4 bases from V and 1 from J; bases not matched to a gene: 9. Germline values: CDR1 SGDLS, CDR2 YYNGEE. The gene calls are TRBV9 and TRBJ2-3, with 16 bases that match TRBD2. What was sequenced was naive CD4+ T cells from blood. This receptor was taken from a woman aged 25 to 45 in good health. CDR3 protein: CASSPGTSGRALGTDTQYF. The CDR3 coding sequence is TGTGCCAGCAGCCCCGGGACTAGCGGGAGGGCCTTGGGCACAGATACGCAGTATTTT.